These 20 T cell receptor beta chains originate from one sample sequenced in a study of Ad26.COV2.S vaccination and SARS-CoV-2 variants. Using immunoSEQ multiplex PCR, the repertoire was profiled, and TCRdb retains in-frame clones only, with some absent. The repertoire has about 460,000 clones, approximately 90% of them found once; the top ten carry over 1.5%. Treatment indicated: roughly 18 received Ad26.COV2.S at low or high dose, single or two shots; 5 received placebo; per-sample allocation not given. Repertoires come from day 63 after the first vaccine or placebo injection. Material: peripheral blood, obtained in a trial of Ad26.COV2.S vaccine versus placebo. These receptors were collected from a person between 18 and 59 years old who received the Ad26.COV2.S COVID-19 vaccine or a placebo.

The V and J genes are TRBV5-4 and TRBJ2-3, with 10 bases matching TRBD2. This CDR3 region has 15 residues. Germline CDR1 is SGHNT and CDR2 is YYREEE (reference sequence). Trimming cost V 4 bases and J 4 bases; bases outside gene matches: 6. The CDR3 nucleotides are TGTGCCAGCAGCCGGAGCGGGAGGGCCCCAGATACGCAGTATTTT. Its protein is CASSRSGRAPDTQYF.

The V gene is TRBV27, the J gene TRBJ2-3; D is unclear. The CDR3 spans 12 residues. The V end was cut by 6 bases, the J end by 4 bases, with 8 bases between. CDR1 and CDR2 (germline): MNHEY, SMNVEV (reference sequence). The CDR3 spells CASRLGPDTQYF. The DNA for the CDR3 is TGTGCCAGCAGGCTAGGACCAGATACGCAGTATTTT.

The chain recombines TRBV18 with TRBJ1-1; D uncertain. Germline loops: CDR1 KGHSH, CDR2 LQKENI. The V gene lost 5 bases and the J gene lost 1 base, with 11 bases spanning the gap. The CDR3 spans 14 residues. The CDR3 sequence is CASSGSTPNTEAFF. CDR3 in DNA: TGTGCCAGCTCAGGTAGCACCCCGAACACTGAAGCTTTCTTT.

The chain combines TRBV27 with TRBJ1-1; no firm D call. The germline gives CDR1 MNHEY, CDR2 SMNVEV (reference sequence). Trimming cost V 5 bases and J 4 bases, with 11 bases left between them. There are 13 residues in the CDR3. The CDR3, as DNA: TGTGCCAGCAGTCCCCAAGGGAGCACTGAAGCTTTCTTT. Translation: CASSPQGSTEAFF.

The chain recombines TRBV7-6 with TRBJ2-2; D not resolved. Trimming shortened V by 5 bases and J by 1 base, and 14 bases separated the two germline ends. Per germline, CDR1 SGHVS and CDR2 FNYEAQ. The length of the CDR3 is 16 residues. The CDR3 reads CASSLPAWGNTGELFF. As DNA, the CDR3 is TGTGCCAGCAGCCTTCCAGCATGGGGGAACACCGGGGAGCTGTTTTTT. The whole variable domain, filled in from reference TRBV7-6 and TRBJ2-2, reads GAGVSQSPRYKVTKRGQDVALRCDPISGHVSLYWYRQALGQGPEFLTYFNYEAQQDKSGLPNDRFSAERPEGSISTLTIQRTEQRDSAMYRCASSLPAWGNTGELFFGEGSRLTVL.

This chain joins TRBV19 and TRBJ1-2; a possible D gene is TRBD1 (5 bases). This CDR3 comprises 14 residues. Per the germline V gene, CDR1 is LNHDA and CDR2 is SQIVND (reference sequence). The V gene lost 1 base and the J gene lost 1 base, with 7 bases spanning the gap. CDR3 protein: CASSIGDYNYGYTF. CDR3 coding DNA: TGTGCCAGTAGTATAGGGGACTATAACTATGGCTACACCTTC.

The rearrangement uses TRBV28 and TRBJ2-6; 9 nucleotides agree with TRBD1. V shed 4 bases and J 1 base; nucleotides not matched to a gene: 5. CDR1 and CDR2 (germline): MDHEN, SYDVKM. The CDR3 runs to 17 residues. As DNA, the CDR3 is TGTGCCAGCAGTTCCGGGACAGGGCAGTCTGGGGCCAACGTCCTGACTTTC. Translated, it gives CASSSGTGQSGANVLTF.

V gene TRBV7-8 combines with J gene TRBJ2-5; 8 positions agree with TRBD2. Unmatched junction bases numbered 3, after V lost 3 bases and J lost 3 bases. Germline loops: CDR1 SGHVS, CDR2 FQNEAQ. The CDR3 totals 14 residues. CDR3 bases: TGTGCCAGCAGCTTTGGAGCGGGGGAAGAGACCCAGTACTTC. Encoded protein: CASSFGAGEETQYF.

V is TRBV28 and J is TRBJ2-2, with 8 bases matching TRBD2. The CDR3 sequence is 15 residues long. Trimming removed 3 bases from V and 7 bases from J; junction bases left unmatched: 7. CDR1 MDHEN and CDR2 SYDVKM come from the germline V gene. CDR3 DNA: TGTGCCAGCAGTTTTGAGCGGGAGCGGGTCGGGGAGCTGTTTTTT. Amino acid sequence: CASSFERERVGELFF.

The chain employs TRBV2 and TRBJ1-2; 9 positions agree with TRBD1. Germline CDR1 is SNHLY and CDR2 is FYNNEI. V was pared by 5 bases and J by 8 bases, with 15 bases of the junction left unmatched. The CDR3 contains 16 residues. In DNA, the CDR3 is TGTGCCAGCAGTTCGGGACAGGGAAGTTCGAAGGAGGGCTACACCTTC. Translated: CASSSGQGSSKEGYTF.

V is TRBV5-6 and J is TRBJ2-7; D call uncertain. This CDR3 is 15 amino acids long. Trimming removed 3 bases from V and 3 bases from J, with 16 bases in between. Per the germline V gene, CDR1 is SGHDT and CDR2 is YYEEEE. The CDR3 DNA is TGTGCCAGCAGCTCATACCCTAGGTGGGTCTACGAGCAGTACTTC. Translating it yields CASSSYPRWVYEQYF. Complete variable domain (other parts from reference TRBV5-6 and TRBJ2-7): DAGVTQSPTHLIKTRGQQVTLRCSPKSGHDTVSWYQQALGQGPQFIFQYYEEEERQRGNFPDRFSGHQFPNYSSELNVNALLLGDSALYLCASSSYPRWVYEQYFGPGTRLTVT.

This clone was found once. V is TRBV6-5 and J is TRBJ1-2; the match to TRBD1 covers 10 bases. The germline V gene encodes CDR1 MNHEY and CDR2 SVGAGI. The length of the CDR3 is 14 residues. J was trimmed by 4 bases and V by 8 bases; bases with no gene match: 7. The CDR3 DNA reads as TGTGCCAGCTTTGGGACAGGGGACCGCTATGGCTACACCTTC. This translates into CASFGTGDRYGYTF.

This sequence joins TRBV24-1 and TRBJ1-2; 8 nucleotides line up with TRBD1. J was trimmed by 5 bases and V by 6 bases; bases with no gene match: 4. The CDR3 is made up of 13 amino acids. Germline loops: CDR1 KGHDR, CDR2 SFDVKD. The CDR3 is CATSQGASYGYTF. For the CDR3, the DNA is TGTGCCACCAGTCAGGGGGCGTCATATGGCTACACCTTC.

The V and J genes are TRBV5-1 and TRBJ1-2; TRBD1 is a possible D gene (5 bases). The CDR3 sequence is 15 residues long. Trimming took 5 bases from V and 3 from J, leaving 17 bases between them. Per germline, CDR1 SGHRS and CDR2 YFSETQ. The CDR3 is CASRQTAGSYYGYTF. CDR3 sequence (DNA): TGCGCCAGCAGACAAACAGCAGGGAGTTACTATGGCTACACCTTC.

The genes are TRBV18 and TRBJ2-3; 11 positions agree with TRBD1. The CDR3 length is 18 residues. Germline lookup yields CDR1 KGHSH and CDR2 LQKENI. V shed 6 bases and J 1 base; nucleotides not matched to a gene: 12. The CDR3 DNA reads TGTGCCAGCTCTCCCGGGACAGGGGGTTTGTTAGGCACAGATACGCAGTATTTT. This sequence encodes CASSPGTGGLLGTDTQYF. The whole variable domain, filled in from reference TRBV18 and TRBJ2-3, reads NAGVMQNPRHLVRRRGQEARLRCSPMKGHSHVYWYRQLPEEGLKFMVYLQKENIIDESGMPKERFSAEFPKEGPSILRIQQVVRGDSAAYFCASSPGTGGLLGTDTQYFGPGTRLTVL.

The rearrangement joins TRBV27 to TRBJ2-1; 10 bases map to TRBD2. With V trimmed by 0 bases and J by 5 bases, 4 bases remained unmatched. The germline gives CDR1 MNHEY, CDR2 SMNVEV (reference sequence). This CDR3 has 16 residues. The CDR3 loop reads CASSLSLAGAHNEQFF. CDR3 bases: TGTGCCAGCAGTTTATCGCTAGCGGGAGCCCACAATGAGCAGTTCTTC.

In this sample, this clone turned up once. The chain links TRBV12-3 or TRBV12-4 to TRBJ1-1; no reliable D call. Trimming shortened V by 3 bases and J by 0 bases, and 5 bases separated the two germline ends. The CDR3 sequence is 13 residues long. CDR3: CASSFQLNTEAFF. The CDR3 DNA is TGTGCCAGCAGTTTCCAATTGAACACTGAAGCTTTCTTT.

The chain is built from TRBV5-4 and TRBJ2-3, with TRBD2 as a possible D gene (5 bases). V dropped 2 bases and J dropped 3 bases, with 13 bases sitting between them. This CDR3 comprises 15 residues. In germline, CDR1 is SGHNT, CDR2 YYREEE (reference sequence). The CDR3: CASSLPGRQTDTQYF. CDR3 sequence (DNA): TGTGCCAGCAGCTTACCGGGAAGACAAACAGATACGCAGTATTTT.

The chain has TRBV9 and TRBJ2-7; 10 positions match TRBD2. V lost 0 bases to trimming and J lost 4 bases; unmatched junction nucleotides: 13. In germline, CDR1 is SGDLS, CDR2 YYNGEE. This CDR3 contains 18 residues. The chain's CDR3 is CASSVDPSGRPVPYEQYF. CDR3 nucleotides: TGTGCCAGCAGCGTAGACCCTAGCGGGAGACCCGTACCTTACGAGCAGTACTTC. Looking up the rest from reference TRBV9 and TRBJ2-7 gives the full variable domain: DSGVTQTPKHLITATGQRVTLRCSPRSGDLSVYWYQQSLDQGLQFLIQYYNGEERAKGNILERFSAQQFPDLHSELNLSSLELGDSALYFCASSVDPSGRPVPYEQYFGPGTRLTVT.

The chain joins TRBV7-3 to TRBJ2-3; D uncertain. CDR1 SGHTA and CDR2 FQGTGA come from the germline V gene. The CDR3 is 13 amino acids. Trimming removed 3 bases from V and 2 bases from J, with 6 bases in between. This chain's CDR3 is CASSFSYTDTQYF. CDR3 nucleotides: TGTGCCAGCAGCTTTTCGTACACAGATACGCAGTATTTT.